Below, one T cell receptor beta chain is given with its context. Method: immunoSEQ multiplex PCR; TCRdb's copy keeps in-frame clones and lacks some. The top ten hold roughly 10% of the sample, which has approximately 46,000 clones, 80% to 90% seen once. This specimen comes from a study of control samples from healthy donors and cancer patients. CDR3 size: 13 residues. The germline V and J ends were trimmed by 2 bases and 6 bases, with 10 bases remaining between them. Germline-derived CDR1 and CDR2 are MNHEY and SVGAGI. Sample: PBMCs. The clonotype was recovered from a woman in her sixties or seventies with lung cancer. The V and J genes are TRBV6-5 and TRBJ1-2; D is possibly TRBD1 (5 bases). CDR3 coding DNA: TGTGCCAGCAGTTACGCGGCAGGGCATGGCTACACCTTC. Translated: CASSYAAGHGYTF.